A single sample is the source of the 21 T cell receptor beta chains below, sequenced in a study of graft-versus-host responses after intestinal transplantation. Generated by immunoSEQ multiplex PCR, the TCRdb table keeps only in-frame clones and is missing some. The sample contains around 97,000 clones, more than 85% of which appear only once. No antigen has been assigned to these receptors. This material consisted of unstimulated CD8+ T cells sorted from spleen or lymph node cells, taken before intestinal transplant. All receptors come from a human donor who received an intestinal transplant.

The CDR3 region is CASSDPTVLRVTEAFF. Written as DNA, the CDR3 is TGCGCCAGCAGTGACCCGACGGTACTGCGAGTCACTGAAGCTTTCTTT. The chain recombines TRBV10-2 with TRBJ1-1; D gene ambiguous. The V end was cut by 3 bases, the J end by 4 bases, with 18 bases between. This CDR3 comprises 16 residues. The germline V gene has CDR1 WSHSY and CDR2 SAAADI.

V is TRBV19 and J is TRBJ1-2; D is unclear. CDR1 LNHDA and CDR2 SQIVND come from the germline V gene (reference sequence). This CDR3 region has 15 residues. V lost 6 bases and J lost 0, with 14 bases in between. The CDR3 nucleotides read TGTGCCAGTAGACCAGCGGACGGTGCTAACTATGGCTACACCTTC. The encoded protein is CASRPADGANYGYTF.

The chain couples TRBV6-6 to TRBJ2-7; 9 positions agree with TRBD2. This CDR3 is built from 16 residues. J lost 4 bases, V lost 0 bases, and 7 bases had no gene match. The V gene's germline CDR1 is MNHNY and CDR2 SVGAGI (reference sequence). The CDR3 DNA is TGTGCCAGCAGTTACTCGAGCGGGGGGACGAAATACGAGCAGTACTTC. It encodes CASSYSSGGTKYEQYF.

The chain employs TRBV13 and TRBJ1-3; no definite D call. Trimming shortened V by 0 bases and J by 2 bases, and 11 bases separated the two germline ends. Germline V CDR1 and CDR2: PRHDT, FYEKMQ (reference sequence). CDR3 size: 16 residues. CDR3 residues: CASSLGRASAGNTIYF. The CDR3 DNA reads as TGTGCCAGCAGCTTAGGAAGGGCGTCGGCTGGAAACACCATATATTTT.

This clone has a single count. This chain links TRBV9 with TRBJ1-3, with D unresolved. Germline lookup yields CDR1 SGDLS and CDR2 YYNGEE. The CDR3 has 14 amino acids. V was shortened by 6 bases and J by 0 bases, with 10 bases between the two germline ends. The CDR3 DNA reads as TGTGCCAGCAAAGACGAATACTCTGGAAACACCATATATTTT. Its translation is CASKDEYSGNTIYF.

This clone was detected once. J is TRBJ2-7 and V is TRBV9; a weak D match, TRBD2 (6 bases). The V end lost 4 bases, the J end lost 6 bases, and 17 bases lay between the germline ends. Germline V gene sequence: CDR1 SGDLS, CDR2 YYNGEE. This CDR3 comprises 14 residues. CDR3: CASSPGIRDFEQYF. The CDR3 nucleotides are TGTGCCAGCAGCCCCGGGATTAGGGACTTCGAGCAGTACTTC. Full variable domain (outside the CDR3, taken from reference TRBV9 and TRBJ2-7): DSGVTQTPKHLITATGQRVTLRCSPRSGDLSVYWYQQSLDQGLQFLIQYYNGEERAKGNILERFSAQQFPDLHSELNLSSLELGDSALYFCASSPGIRDFEQYFGPGTRLTVT.

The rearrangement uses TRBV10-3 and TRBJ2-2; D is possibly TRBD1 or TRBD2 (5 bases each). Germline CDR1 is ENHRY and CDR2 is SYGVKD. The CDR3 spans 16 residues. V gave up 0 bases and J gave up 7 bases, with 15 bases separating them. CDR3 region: CAISESGTVSYGELFF. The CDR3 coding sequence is TGTGCCATCAGTGAGTCGGGGACCGTATCCTACGGGGAGCTGTTTTTT.

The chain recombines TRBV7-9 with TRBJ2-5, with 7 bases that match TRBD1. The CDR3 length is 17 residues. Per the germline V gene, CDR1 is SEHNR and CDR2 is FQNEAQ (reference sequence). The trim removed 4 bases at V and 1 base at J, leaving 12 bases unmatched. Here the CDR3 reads CASSYDSGTVFQETQYF. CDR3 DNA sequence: TGTGCCAGCAGCTACGATTCCGGGACAGTCTTCCAAGAGACCCAGTACTTC.

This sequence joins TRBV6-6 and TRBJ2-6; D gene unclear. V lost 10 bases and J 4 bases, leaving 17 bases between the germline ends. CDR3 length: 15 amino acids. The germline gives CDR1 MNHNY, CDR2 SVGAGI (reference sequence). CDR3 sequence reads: CATPIFGSGANVLTF. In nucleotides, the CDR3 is TGTGCCACCCCTATCTTTGGTTCCGGGGCCAACGTCCTGACTTTC.

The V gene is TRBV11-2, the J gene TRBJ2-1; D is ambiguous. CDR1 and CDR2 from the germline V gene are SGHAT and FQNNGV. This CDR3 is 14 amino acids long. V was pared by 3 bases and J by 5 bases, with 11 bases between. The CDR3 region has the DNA TGTGCCAGCAGCTTCTTCAGCACCGACAATGAGCAGTTCTTC. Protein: CASSFFSTDNEQFF.

Here the CDR3 DNA reads TGTGCCAGCAGTTCTAGCGGGGGGGCAGATACGCAGTATTTT. Amino acids: CASSSSGGADTQYF. V and J are TRBV2 and TRBJ2-3; 12 nucleotides align to TRBD2. Germline CDR1 and CDR2: SNHLY and FYNNEI. The CDR3 is 14 residues long. Trimming removed 5 bases from V and 4 bases from J; junction bases left unmatched: 1.

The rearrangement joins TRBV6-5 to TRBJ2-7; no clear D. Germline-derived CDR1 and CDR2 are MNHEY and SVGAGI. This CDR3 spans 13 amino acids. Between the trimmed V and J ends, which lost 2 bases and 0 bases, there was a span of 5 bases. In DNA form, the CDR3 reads TGTGCCAGCAGTTACGATCCCTCCTACGAGCAGTACTTC. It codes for CASSYDPSYEQYF.

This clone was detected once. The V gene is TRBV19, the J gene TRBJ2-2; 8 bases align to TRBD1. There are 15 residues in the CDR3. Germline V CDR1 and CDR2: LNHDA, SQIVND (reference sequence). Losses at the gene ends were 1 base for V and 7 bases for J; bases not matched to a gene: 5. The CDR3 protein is CASSIAGGANGELFF. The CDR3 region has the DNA TGTGCCAGTAGTATAGCAGGGGGCGCAAACGGGGAGCTGTTTTTT.

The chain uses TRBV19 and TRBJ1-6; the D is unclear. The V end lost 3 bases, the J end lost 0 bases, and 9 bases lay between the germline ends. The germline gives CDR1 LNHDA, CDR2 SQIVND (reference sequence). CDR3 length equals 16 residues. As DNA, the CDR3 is TGTGCCAGTAGTATCGGACCGAGCTCCTATAATTCACCCCTCCACTTT. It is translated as CASSIGPSSYNSPLHF.

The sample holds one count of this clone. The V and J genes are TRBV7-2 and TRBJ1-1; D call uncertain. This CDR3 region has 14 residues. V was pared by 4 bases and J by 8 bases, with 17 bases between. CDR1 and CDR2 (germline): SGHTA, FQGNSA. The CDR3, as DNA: TGTGCCAGCAGCTCTCAGTGGTTTCGCACGGAAGCTTTCTTT. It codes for CASSSQWFRTEAFF.

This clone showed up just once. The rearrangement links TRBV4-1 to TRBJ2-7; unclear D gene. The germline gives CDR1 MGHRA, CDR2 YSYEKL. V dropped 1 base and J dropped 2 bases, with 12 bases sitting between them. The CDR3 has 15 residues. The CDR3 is CASSQVLAAAYEQYF. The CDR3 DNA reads TGCGCCAGCAGCCAAGTCCTGGCCGCCGCCTACGAGCAGTACTTC.

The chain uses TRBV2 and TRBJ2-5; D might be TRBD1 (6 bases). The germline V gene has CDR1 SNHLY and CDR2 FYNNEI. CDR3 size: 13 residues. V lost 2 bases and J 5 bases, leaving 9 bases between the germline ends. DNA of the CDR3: TGTGCCAGCAGTGAATGGGGGCGGGAGACCCAGTACTTC. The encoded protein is CASSEWGRETQYF.

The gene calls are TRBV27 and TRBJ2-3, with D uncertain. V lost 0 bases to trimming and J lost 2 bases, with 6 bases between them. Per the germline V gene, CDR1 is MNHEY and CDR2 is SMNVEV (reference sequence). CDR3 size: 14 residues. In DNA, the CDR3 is TGTGCCAGCAGTTTATCCAGCAACACAGATACGCAGTATTTT. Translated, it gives CASSLSSNTDTQYF.

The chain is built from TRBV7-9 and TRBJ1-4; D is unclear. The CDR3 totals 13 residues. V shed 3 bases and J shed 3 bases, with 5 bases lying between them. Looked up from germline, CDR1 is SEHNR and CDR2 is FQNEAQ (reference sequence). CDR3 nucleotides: TGTGCCAGCAGCTTCGACCCTAATGAAAAACTGTTTTTT. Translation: CASSFDPNEKLFF.

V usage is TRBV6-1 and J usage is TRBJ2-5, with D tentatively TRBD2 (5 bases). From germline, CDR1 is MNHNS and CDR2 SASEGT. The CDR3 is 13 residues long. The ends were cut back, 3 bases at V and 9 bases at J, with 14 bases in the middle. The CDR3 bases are TGTGCCAGCAGTGAGGGCAGGCCGAGGGCCCAGTACTTC. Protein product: CASSEGRPRAQYF.

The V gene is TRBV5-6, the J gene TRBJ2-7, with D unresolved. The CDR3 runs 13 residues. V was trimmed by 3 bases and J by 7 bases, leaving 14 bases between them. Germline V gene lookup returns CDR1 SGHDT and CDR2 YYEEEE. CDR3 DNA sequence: TGTGCCAGCAGCTCCCGTGGCGTGGAGGAGCAGTACTTC. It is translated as CASSSRGVEEQYF.